The rows below give T cell receptor beta chains drawn from one sample of a study of blood T cell repertoires in COVID-19. Here immunoSEQ multiplex PCR was the method, and the copy in TCRdb shows in-frame clones only, minus some. The sample holds about 110,000 clones, 88% seen once. The sequencing sample was made of peripheral blood. The receptors were gathered from a woman aged 45-60 years with acute or convalescent COVID-19. The CDR3 runs from the conserved cysteine through the conserved F or W. A D gene is named only where the DNA matches it firmly. Expanded clones are given a class, and other clones once, few, many or no size at all.

TRBJ2-5 | TRBV18 | NA | once | TGTGCCAGCTCACCGGGACAAACGGAGACCCAGTACTTC | CASSPGQTETQYF
TRBJ2-7 | TRBV20-1 | NA | NA | TGCAGTGCTAGTGGCAGGGACGGGGGCTACGAGCAGTACTTC | CSASGRDGGYEQYF
TRBJ1-2 | TRBV28 | TRBD1 | NA | TGTGCCACCGGACAGGTCCTTCCCGGCTACACCTTC | CATGQVLPGYTF
TRBJ2-7 | TRBV4-2 | TRBD2 | NA | TGTGCCAGCTCGACCGGGACTAGCGCCTACTACGAGCAGTACTTC | CASSTGTSAYYEQYF
TRBJ2-6 | TRBV5-8 | NA | NA | TGTGCCAGCCCCCCCAGGGCCCTCTCTGGGGCCAACGTCCTGACTTTC | CASPPRALSGANVLTF
TRBJ2-7 | TRBV5-1 | NA | NA | TGCGCCAGCAGCTTGCCCTTCGACGGAGGCTCCTACGAGCAGTACTTC | CASSLPFDGGSYEQYF
TRBJ2-7 | TRBV6-6 | NA | NA | TGTGCCAGCAGCGAGGGGAGGCCCTACGAGCAGTACTTC | CASSEGRPYEQYF
TRBJ2-5 | TRBV6-2/TRBV6-3 | TRBD2 | NA | TGTGCCAGCAGTCGTGGACTAGCGGGAGGAGAGACCCAGTACTTC | CASSRGLAGGETQYF
TRBJ1-1 | TRBV7-9 | NA | NA | TGTGCCAGCAGCTTTTCAGGGAACACTGAAGCTTTCTTT | CASSFSGNTEAFF
TRBJ1-6 | TRBV5-5 | TRBD1 | NA | TGTGCCAGCAGCAAGGACAGGCAAAATTCACCCCTCCACTTT | CASSKDRQNSPLHF
TRBJ2-2 | TRBV7-2 | TRBD1 | NA | TGTGCCAGCAGCCCGACCGGGACAGCCTTCACCGGGGAGCTGTTTTTT | CASSPTGTAFTGELFF
TRBJ2-1 | TRBV6-5 | NA | NA | TGTGCCAGCAGGGTCCCGGGAGCAAGGGACAATGAGCAGTTCTTC | CASRVPGARDNEQFF
TRBJ1-2 | TRBV2 | TRBD1 | NA | TGTGCCAGAAAACCCCCCTACAGGGGCGACGGCTACACCTTC | CARKPPYRGDGYTF
TRBJ2-2 | TRBV20-1 | NA | few | TGCAGTGCTAGTCGGAGCACGAGGGATTGGGAGGCCGGGGAGCTGTTTTTT | CSASRSTRDWEAGELFF
TRBJ1-6 | TRBV4-2 | NA | once | TGTGCCAGCAGCCAAGACCGTCAGGGGAATTCACCCCTCCACTTT | CASSQDRQGNSPLHF
TRBJ2-1 | TRBV12-3/TRBV12-4 | NA | once | TGTGCCAGCAGCCCAATCAATAATGAGCAGTTCTTC | CASSPINNEQFF
TRBJ2-4 | TRBV28 | TRBD1 | NA | TGTGCCAGCAGACCGGGACAGCGTATCTCCGGAATTCAGTACTTC | CASRPGQRISGIQYF
TRBJ2-1 | TRBV11-3 | NA | NA | TGTGCCAGCAGCGCACCGGGTAGCTCCTACAATGAGCAGTTCTTC | CASSAPGSSYNEQFF
TRBJ1-2 | TRBV28 | TRBD1 | NA | TGTGCCAGCAGAGCGCCGGGACAGGGGGCTAATGGCTACACCTTC | CASRAPGQGANGYTF
TRBJ2-7 | TRBV16 | NA | NA | TGTGCCAGCAGCCCTCAGCGTCCCCAAATTGGGGAGCAGTACTTC | CASSPQRPQIGEQYF
TRBJ2-4 | TRBV5-1 | NA | once | TGCGCCAGCAGCTATGGGGGGACTTACCAAAACATTCAGTACTTC | CASSYGGTYQNIQYF
TRBJ2-3 | TRBV6-5 | TRBD1 | NA | TGTGCCAGCAGTTACCGGCAGGGGGTTACAGATACGCAGTATTTT | CASSYRQGVTDTQYF
TRBJ2-2 | TRBV24-1 | NA | NA | TGTGCCACCAGTGCCGCCGGGAGTTGGTCAGCCGGGGAGCTGTTTTTT | CATSAAGSWSAGELFF
TRBJ2-1 | TRBV18 | TRBD2 | NA | TGTGCCAGCTCACCAGCGGGAGTGGATGAGCAGTTCTTC | CASSPAGVDEQFF
TRBJ2-2 | TRBV14 | TRBD1 | few | TGTGCCAGCAGCCAGGACAGGGCGGTCGGGGAGCTGTTTTTT | CASSQDRAVGELFF
TRBJ1-2 | TRBV5-1 | TRBD1 | NA | TGCGCCAGCAGCCAGAATACCGGGACAGGCAACTATGGCTACACCTTC | CASSQNTGTGNYGYTF
TRBJ2-2 | TRBV19 | TRBD1 | NA | TGTGCCAGTAGGGTACAGGGGGCGCACACCGGGGAGCTGTTTTTT | CASRVQGAHTGELFF
TRBJ2-7 | TRBV3-1/TRBV3-2 | NA | NA | TGTGCCAGCAGCCAAGTTGCAGGCACCTACGAGCAGTACTTC | CASSQVAGTYEQYF
TRBJ1-2 | TRBV2 | NA | NA | TGTGCCAGCAGTGAACGGGGGGCTGAGGGCTACACCTTC | CASSERGAEGYTF
TRBJ2-5 | TRBV11-2 | NA | NA | TGTGCCAGCAGTTATATGAGACAACAAGAGACCCAGTACTTC | CASSYMRQQETQYF
TRBJ2-5 | TRBV18 | TRBD2 | NA | TGTGCCAGCTGTACTAGCGGGAGAAGGAACCAAGAGACCCAGTACTTC | CASCTSGRRNQETQYF
TRBJ1-2 | TRBV20-1 | NA | NA | TGCAGTGCTAGTCCCGTCTATGGCTACACCTTC | CSASPVYGYTF
TRBJ2-1 | TRBV18 | TRBD1 | NA | TGTGCCAGCTCACGCTTCCGGGACAGTGCCTCCTACAATGAGCAGTTCTTC | CASSRFRDSASYNEQFF
TRBJ2-5 | TRBV10-2 | NA | NA | TGCGCCAGCAGTGATAACTACCGCCAAGAGACCCAGTACTTC | CASSDNYRQETQYF
TRBJ2-1 | TRBV13 | TRBD2 | NA | TGTGCCAGCAGCCCCGGACTAGCAGGCTACAATGAGCAGTTCTTC | CASSPGLAGYNEQFF
TRBJ1-4 | TRBV5-1 | NA | NA | TGCGCCAGCAGCTTGGGAGGGGGACCTAATGAAAAACTGTTTTTT | CASSLGGGPNEKLFF